This T cell receptor beta chain was identified in a study of T cell repertoires in ileal Crohn's disease. Background on the study: The M6 sample came from neoterminal ileum during colonoscopy after surgery. Findings and limits, study-wide: Postoperative endoscopy occurred within one year, median 6.9 months. Mucosal expansions were suggested to be mainly CD8 T cells.

About this clone: What it recognizes is unknown.

Roughly 470 nanograms of biopsy DNA per sample underwent TCRB immunosequencing. The table came from immunoSEQ multiplex PCR; TCRdb's copy has only in-frame clones and leaves some out. In the table there are about 59,000 clones, about 88% of which are singletons. Time point noted: neoterminal ileum biopsy at postoperative endoscopy, about 6 months after surgery. The clonotype was recovered from an adult with Crohn's disease. Sequenced sample: ileal tissue.

The CDR3 loop reads CASIFGTGGVAEAFF. CDR3 in DNA: TGTGCCAGCATATTCGGGACAGGGGGAGTCGCTGAAGCTTTCTTT. The V call is TRBV6-5, the J call TRBJ1-1, with 11 bases that match TRBD1. The trim removed 7 bases at V and 6 bases at J, leaving 10 bases unmatched. The CDR3 has 15 residues. Germline-derived CDR1 and CDR2 are MNHEY and SVGAGI.